This entry lists 19 T cell receptor beta chains sequenced from one sample in a study of T cells expressing NK-cell markers. From its re-call of the 5' RACE reads, TCRdb lists each CDR3 protein once, without DNA. The data include 300,000 to 500,000 distinct CDR3 sequences; the top ten clones carry about 10%. Sequenced input: blood T cells: a sorted CD56 or NKG2C T cell subset, CD4+ or CD8+ T cells, or bulk PBMC T cells (not recorded which). These receptors were taken from a woman in her 50s in good health.

CDR3 loop: CASSFVGVVTDTQYF. The V and J genes are TRBV27 and TRBJ2-3; TCRdb reports TRBD2, a call that lacks DNA to check it against. Germline assignment: CDR1 MNHEY and CDR2 SMNVEV (reference sequence). The CDR3 runs 15 residues.

This rearrangement joins TRBV12-3 or TRBV12-4 to TRBJ1-6; TCRdb's D gene call, TRBD1, goes unchecked for lack of DNA. CDR3 length equals 17 residues. Here the CDR3 reads CASSLYLAGIHNSPLHF.

The CDR3 region is CASSQEFMRQGWTGELFF. This rearrangement joins TRBV4-1 to TRBJ2-2; absent DNA, TCRdb's TRBD1 call cannot be checked. The length of the CDR3 is 18 residues. Germline CDR1 reads MGHRA; CDR2 reads YSYEKL.

The V call is TRBV19, the J call TRBJ2-1; TCRdb's D call of TRBD2 is untestable without DNA. The CDR3 is 15 amino acids. Germline CDR1 reads LNHDA; CDR2 reads SQIVND (reference sequence). The CDR3 spells CASSIRTSGSVEQFF.

The genes are TRBV20-1 and TRBJ2-3. CDR3 length: 14 residues. Germline lookup yields CDR1 DFQATT and CDR2 SNEGSKA (reference sequence). CDR3 sequence reads: CSASAESSTDTQYF.

The chain links TRBV27 to TRBJ2-5; TCRdb calls TRBD1, which cannot be checked without DNA. This CDR3 spans 15 amino acids. Germline CDR1 and CDR2: MNHEY and SMNVEV (reference sequence). CDR3 sequence reads: CASSLGTGVIETQYF.

The gene calls are TRBV27 and TRBJ2-1; TCRdb's D call, TRBD1, is unchecked because there is no DNA. CDR1 MNHEY and CDR2 SMNVEV come from the germline V gene (reference sequence). There are 13 residues in the CDR3. The chain's CDR3 is CASAPLNLNEQFF.

The rearrangement joins TRBV27 to TRBJ2-1; TCRdb gives TRBD2 as the D gene, but with no DNA this cannot be confirmed. This CDR3 contains 15 residues. Germline V gene sequence: CDR1 MNHEY, CDR2 SMNVEV (reference sequence). CDR3: CASSYGTPAYNEQFF.

The chain employs TRBV6-5 and TRBJ2-1. Germline V CDR1 and CDR2: MNHEY, SVGAGI. The CDR3 covers 14 residues. The CDR3 reads CASSASNWDNEQFF.

This chain uses TRBV5-1 with TRBJ2-7; no DNA is available, so the TRBD1 call from TCRdb remains unchecked. This CDR3 spans 17 amino acids. CDR1 is SGHRS and CDR2 is YFSETQ in the germline V gene. CDR3 protein: CASSPERGAGATYEQYF.

The CDR3 sequence is CASSVGWGGNEQFF. V usage is TRBV9 and J usage is TRBJ2-1. Germline V gene sequence: CDR1 SGDLS, CDR2 YYNGEE. The CDR3 has 14 residues.

The V call is TRBV12-3 or TRBV12-4, the J call TRBJ1-1. This CDR3 has 12 amino acids. CDR3: CASSLGAGGAFF.

The rearrangement links TRBV12-3 or TRBV12-4 to TRBJ1-1. This CDR3 has 12 amino acids. The CDR3 reads CASRRTSAEAFF.

This chain links TRBV19 with TRBJ2-1; the D gene TCRdb calls, TRBD2, cannot be checked with no DNA. CDR3 length: 13 amino acids. CDR1 and CDR2 (germline): LNHDA, SQIVND (reference sequence). The CDR3 protein is CASSIGEVYEQFF. The variable domain in full, completed from reference TRBV19 and TRBJ2-1, reads DGGITQSPKYLFRKEGQNVTLSCEQNLNHDAMYWYRQDPGQGLRLIYYSQIVNDFQKGDIAEGYSVSREKKESFPLTVTSAQKNPTAFYLCASSIGEVYEQFFGPGTRLTVL.

The CDR3 reads CASSRGTGWKNQPQHF. The chain carries TRBV5-6 and TRBJ1-5; absent DNA, TCRdb's TRBD1 call cannot be checked. The CDR3 is 16 residues long. Germline values: CDR1 SGHDT, CDR2 YYEEEE.

The V gene is TRBV5-6, the J gene TRBJ2-1; as DNA is missing, the TRBD1 call by TCRdb cannot be tested. This CDR3 is 18 amino acids long. Germline CDR1 reads SGHDT; CDR2 reads YYEEEE. This CDR3 is CASSRGSKRSLGGNEQFF.

The rearrangement uses TRBV5-5 and TRBJ2-7; TCRdb lists TRBD1, though no DNA is available to test this call. CDR3 size: 12 residues. Germline CDR1 reads SGHKS; CDR2 reads YYEKEE (reference sequence). The CDR3 spells CAGSGQGNEQYF.

The chain joins TRBV12-3 or TRBV12-4 to TRBJ1-1. There are 12 residues in the CDR3. This chain's CDR3 is CAIKHGFTEAFF.

The V gene is TRBV13, the J gene TRBJ2-1. The length of the CDR3 is 15 residues. Looked up from germline, CDR1 is PRHDT and CDR2 is FYEKMQ (reference sequence). The CDR3 loop reads CASSLGLAAKGEQFF.